The T cell receptor beta chain described here comes from a study of T cells after yellow fever vaccination. This clonotype came up many times. The antigen is unknown. Overall study results and limits: From the bulk population, abundant clonotypes could contaminate and appear within FACS-sorted repertoires. A limited proportion of clonotypes was detected within both the CD4 and CD8 compartments. Reappearance after the booster was observed for most primary-vaccination clones (roughly 97% CD4, almost 90% CD8).

The CDR3 length is 16 residues. The V gene's germline CDR1 is DFQATT and CDR2 SNEGSKA (reference sequence). The ends lost 2 bases at V and 5 bases at J; junction bases unmatched: 14. By 5'RACE template switching, TCR cDNA was produced, with a universal primer site and UMIs added in the process. MiXCR, run by TCRdb on the 5' RACE reads, gives a single entry per CDR3 protein. Of around 310,000 distinct CDR3 sequences listed, over 3.5% are singletons. The clonotype comes from a man younger than 30 who received the YFV17D yellow fever vaccine. V is TRBV20-1 and J is TRBJ2-7; 8 bases agree with TRBD1. The sequenced sample was PBMCs, obtained 15 days after the yellow fever booster vaccination. The CDR3: CSARPRRTGRADEQYF. The CDR3 DNA follows: TGCAGTGCTAGACCACGGAGGACAGGGAGAGCAGACGAGCAGTACTTC.